Reported below is one TCR beta chain. The primer mix had 60 Vbeta and 13 Jbeta primers. The repertoire was sequenced with immunoSEQ multiplex PCR; TCRdb's copy has only in-frame clones and lacks some. The repertoire holds about 130,000 clones, over 60% seen once, with more than 1.5% in the top ten. This entry is derived from a study of cytomegalovirus exposure and HLA in healthy donors. This CDR3 region has 15 residues. Germline V gene data show CDR1 as ENHRY and CDR2 as SYGVKD. Trimming removed 7 bases at V and 1 base at J, with 16 bases between. The source material was PBMCs. The chain recombines TRBV10-3 with TRBJ1-1; tentatively, D is TRBD1 (6 bases). This clonotype originated in a man in his fifties or sixties in good health and CMV-seronegative. CDR3 in DNA: TGTGCCATCAACTCCCGGGACACCCCGAACACTGAAGCTTTCTTT. This sequence encodes CAINSRDTPNTEAFF.